One sample yielded the 23 T cell receptor beta chains listed below, sequenced in a study of T-cell reconstitution after alpha-beta-depleted transplantation in children. Library preparation (for TCRbeta) was performed with unique molecular identifiers. One entry per CDR3 protein, called by TCRdb with MiXCR from the PCR reads. Of around 200,000 distinct CDR3 sequences in the sample, about 6.4% were seen once. This specimen consisted of PBMCs from the stem cell graft donor, obtained from the stem cell graft. Source of these receptors: a human donor who donated a stem cell graft to a child with Wiskott-Aldrich syndrome.

This clonotype was observed many times. This rearrangement joins TRBV30 to TRBJ2-7; the D is unclear. The CDR3 has 11 residues. CDR1 and CDR2 from the germline V gene are GTSNPN and SVGIG (reference sequence). Trimming stripped 2 bases from V and 3 bases from J, with 5 bases between. The chain's CDR3 is CAWSSIYEQYF. In DNA, the CDR3 is TGTGCCTGGAGTAGTATCTACGAGCAGTACTTC.

Worth noting for this clonotype: It may be a read error: a sequence one base away is much more abundant. The chain carries TRBV7-8 and TRBJ2-3; D remains unclear. This CDR3 contains 12 residues. The germline V gene has CDR1 SGHVS and CDR2 FQNEAQ. This CDR3 is CACSKTPDTQYF. DNA for the CDR3: TGTGCCTGCAGCAAGACCCCAGATACGCAGTATTTT.

This chain uses TRBV12-3 or TRBV12-4 with TRBJ1-1; the D gene is possibly TRBD1 (6 bases). This CDR3 spans 13 amino acids. The V end was cut by 1 base, the J end by 8 bases, with 11 bases between. CDR3 residues: CASSLVAGEEAFF. The CDR3 DNA is TGTGCCAGCAGTTTAGTCGCAGGGGAAGAAGCTTTCTTT.

This clonotype was found many times. The chain uses TRBV5-1 and TRBJ2-1; D may be TRBD2 (5 bases). There are 13 residues in the CDR3. The germline gives CDR1 SGHRS, CDR2 YFSETQ. V dropped 0 bases and J dropped 7 bases, with 8 bases sitting between them. For the CDR3, the DNA is TGCGCCAGCAGCTTGGTCCCGGGGAATGAGCAGTTCTTC. Amino acid sequence: CASSLVPGNEQFF.

This clonotype showed up just a few times. The chain recombines TRBV7-2 with TRBJ1-1; D is unresolved. The CDR3 loop spans 14 amino acids. V was cut by 3 bases and J by 5 bases, with 13 bases left in between. The germline V gene has CDR1 SGHTA and CDR2 FQGNSA. CDR3 amino acids: CASSFDPFGTEAFF. CDR3 sequence (DNA): TGTGCCAGCAGCTTTGACCCCTTCGGGACTGAAGCTTTCTTT.

This clonotype came up many times. The CDR3 spells CASSHTGGGNDEQFF. The CDR3 DNA follows: TGTGCCAGCAGCCATACAGGGGGCGGGAACGATGAGCAGTTCTTC. This chain connects TRBV7-9 to TRBJ2-1; 9 nucleotides align to TRBD1. Looked up from germline, CDR1 is SEHNR and CDR2 is FQNEAQ (reference sequence). The CDR3 runs to 15 residues. V dropped 5 bases and J dropped 8; count of bases not matched to a gene: 10.

This clonotype was seen many times. The rearrangement uses TRBV4-3 and TRBJ2-7, with 8 bases fitting TRBD2. The junction had 4 bases not matched to a gene; V was cut back by 0 bases and J by 0 bases. Germline V gives CDR1 LGHNA, CDR2 YSLEER. The CDR3 sequence is 16 residues long. Here the CDR3 reads CASSQDIAGPSYEQYF. The CDR3 bases are TGCGCCAGCAGCCAAGATATAGCGGGACCCTCCTACGAGCAGTACTTC.

This clonotype was counted at least ten times. The chain has TRBV5-1 and TRBJ1-4; D is unclear. The CDR3 length is 13 residues. Germline CDR1 SGHRS, CDR2 YFSETQ. V was pared by 5 bases and J by 5 bases, with 10 bases between. CDR3 coding DNA: TGCGCCAGCAGTTGGGCCGTAAATGAAAAACTGTTTTTT. Translating gives CASSWAVNEKLFF.

The table lists this clonotype with many counts. The DNA for the CDR3 is TGTGCCAGCAGTGAATATCAGGGGACAAACACTGAAGCTTTCTTT. Translation: CASSEYQGTNTEAFF. The genes are TRBV25-1 and TRBJ1-1; D is possibly TRBD1 (6 bases). There are 15 residues in the CDR3. Trimming pared 0 bases from V and 2 bases from J, leaving 10 bases between. Germline V gene lookup returns CDR1 MGHDK and CDR2 SYGVNS.

Ten or more counts support this clonotype. The chain uses TRBV10-3 and TRBJ2-5, with D possibly TRBD1 on 6 matching bases. The germline CDR1 and CDR2 sequences are ENHRY and SYGVKD. The CDR3 length is 13 residues. The ends were cut back, 10 bases at V and 2 bases at J, with 14 bases in the middle. The CDR3 is CATTQGDQETQYF. CDR3 nucleotides: TGTGCCACCACACAGGGAGATCAAGAGACCCAGTACTTC.

This clonotype has a count of ten or more. The J gene is TRBJ1-4, the V gene TRBV10-2; weak D call: TRBD1 (5 bases). Trimming took 9 bases from V and 0 from J, leaving 11 bases between them. This CDR3 contains 14 residues. Germline V gene lookup returns CDR1 WSHSY and CDR2 SAAADI. CDR3 in amino acids: CASRDSSTNEKLFF. In DNA, the CDR3 is TGCGCCAGTAGAGACAGCTCAACTAATGAAAAACTGTTTTTT.

There are many counts of this clonotype. The V gene is TRBV5-1, the J gene TRBJ2-1, with TRBD2 matching over 12 bases. This CDR3 has 15 residues. Losses at the gene ends were 4 bases for V and 8 bases for J; bases not matched to a gene: 7. Germline V lookup: CDR1 SGHRS, CDR2 YFSETQ. The CDR3 here is CASSLLAGGGDEQFF. The CDR3 coding sequence is TGCGCCAGCAGCCTACTAGCGGGAGGAGGGGATGAGCAGTTCTTC.

This clonotype has ten or more counts. The genes are TRBV7-2 and TRBJ2-1; D perhaps matches TRBD1 (5 bases). Trimming pared 2 bases from V and 3 bases from J, leaving 11 bases between. This CDR3 contains 15 residues. From germline, CDR1 is SGHTA and CDR2 FQGNSA. The CDR3 loop reads CASSLNRLIYNEQFF. The CDR3 DNA reads as TGTGCCAGCAGCTTAAACAGGCTAATCTACAATGAGCAGTTCTTC.

The chain is built from TRBV6-5 and TRBJ1-3; no clear D. V was shortened by 2 bases and J by 0 bases, with 2 bases between the two germline ends. Germline loops: CDR1 MNHEY, CDR2 SVGAGI. The CDR3 is made up of 13 amino acids. In DNA form, the CDR3 reads TGTGCCAGCAGTTACCGCTCTGGAAACACCATATATTTT. Translation gives CASSYRSGNTIYF.

This rearrangement joins TRBV6-1 to TRBJ1-2, with 9 bases fitting TRBD1. The CDR3 sequence is 16 residues long. Germline V gene lookup returns CDR1 MNHNS and CDR2 SASEGT. J was trimmed by 3 bases and V by 6 bases; bases with no gene match: 11. The CDR3: CASSTNYRGLYYGYTF. CDR3 nucleotides: TGTGCCAGCAGCACAAACTACAGGGGGCTTTACTATGGCTACACCTTC.

This clonotype was observed many times. The rearrangement joins TRBV30 to TRBJ2-1; the match to TRBD2 covers 8 bases. The CDR3 is 17 amino acids. Germline-derived CDR1 and CDR2 are GTSNPN and SVGIG (reference sequence). V lost 3 bases to trimming and J lost 0 bases; unmatched junction nucleotides: 10. CDR3: CAWRPGGTFSSYNEQFF. The CDR3 DNA reads TGTGCCTGGAGACCGGGGGGGACCTTCAGCTCCTACAATGAGCAGTTCTTC. The full variable domain, its missing parts supplied by reference TRBV30 and TRBJ2-1, is SQTIHQWPATLVQPVGSPLSLECTVEGTSNPNLYWYRQAAGRGLQLLFYSVGIGQISSEVPQNLSASRPQDRQFILSSKKLLLSDSGFYLCAWRPGGTFSSYNEQFFGPGTRLTVL.

The table lists this clonotype with many counts. The genes are TRBV5-6 and TRBJ2-2, with D unresolved. The CDR3 runs to 12 residues. Trimming shortened V by 3 bases and J by 7 bases, and 7 bases separated the two germline ends. CDR1 is SGHDT and CDR2 is YYEEEE in the germline V gene. The CDR3 region has the DNA TGTGCCAGCAGCTATCAGTACGGGGAGCTGTTTTTT. This encodes CASSYQYGELFF. The full variable domain, its missing parts supplied by reference TRBV5-6 and TRBJ2-2, is DAGVTQSPTHLIKTRGQQVTLRCSPKSGHDTVSWYQQALGQGPQFIFQYYEEEERQRGNFPDRFSGHQFPNYSSELNVNALLLGDSALYLCASSYQYGELFFGEGSRLTVL.

This clonotype was counted a few times. This chain links TRBV7-9 with TRBJ2-5, with 7 bases identical to TRBD1. CDR1 is SEHNR and CDR2 is FQNEAQ in the germline V gene (reference sequence). The CDR3 has 15 residues. V shed 5 bases, J shed 1 base, and the junction held 7 bases outside the gene matches. CDR3 DNA sequence: TGTGCCAGCAGCACCGGGACAGCGGCCCAAGAGACCCAGTACTTC. Translated, it gives CASSTGTAAQETQYF.

This clonotype appeared many times. The V and J genes are TRBV27 and TRBJ1-5; 8 nucleotides agree with TRBD1. Germline-derived CDR1 and CDR2 are MNHEY and SMNVEV (reference sequence). The CDR3 is 14 residues long. With V trimmed by 6 bases and J by 5 bases, 6 bases remained unmatched. DNA for the CDR3: TGTGCCAGCAGCCGGACAGGGACAGATCAGCCCCAGCATTTT. Encoded protein: CASSRTGTDQPQHF.

This clonotype came up many times. This chain joins TRBV19 and TRBJ2-7; the D is unclear. Germline V gene data show CDR1 as LNHDA and CDR2 as SQIVND (reference sequence). CDR3 length: 14 amino acids. Trimming took off 0 bases at V and 3 bases at J, with 9 bases between the two ends. Here the CDR3 reads CASSIDLSNYEQYF. CDR3 nucleotide sequence: TGTGCCAGTAGTATAGATCTATCGAACTACGAGCAGTACTTC.

This clonotype was recorded only once. The rearrangement uses TRBV11-1 and TRBJ1-4, with D hard to call. CDR1 and CDR2 from the germline V gene are SGHAT and FQDESV (reference sequence). The CDR3 totals 13 residues. The germline V and J ends were trimmed by 5 bases and 7 bases, with 11 bases remaining between them. The DNA for the CDR3 is TGTGCCAGCAGCATCAGCCCCTTTGAAAAACTGTTTTTT. Its translation is CASSISPFEKLFF.

This clonotype was counted between two and nine times. The chain uses TRBV30 and TRBJ2-2, with 7 bases matching TRBD2. From germline, CDR1 is GTSNPN and CDR2 SVGIG (reference sequence). V lost 5 bases, J lost 1 base, and 4 bases stayed unmatched. This CDR3 comprises 14 residues. The CDR3 nucleotides read TGTGCCTGGGTGGCGGGAGTGAACACCGGGGAGCTGTTTTTT. This codes for CAWVAGVNTGELFF.

This clonotype was detected ten times or more. CDR3 amino acids: CASSLALSYNEQFF. CDR3 nucleotides: TGTGCCAGCAGCTTAGCGCTCTCCTACAATGAGCAGTTCTTC. The chain is built from TRBV7-2 and TRBJ2-1; D not resolved. CDR1 and CDR2 (germline): SGHTA, FQGNSA. The CDR3 contains 14 residues. The V gene lost 0 bases and the J gene lost 0 bases, with 3 bases spanning the gap.